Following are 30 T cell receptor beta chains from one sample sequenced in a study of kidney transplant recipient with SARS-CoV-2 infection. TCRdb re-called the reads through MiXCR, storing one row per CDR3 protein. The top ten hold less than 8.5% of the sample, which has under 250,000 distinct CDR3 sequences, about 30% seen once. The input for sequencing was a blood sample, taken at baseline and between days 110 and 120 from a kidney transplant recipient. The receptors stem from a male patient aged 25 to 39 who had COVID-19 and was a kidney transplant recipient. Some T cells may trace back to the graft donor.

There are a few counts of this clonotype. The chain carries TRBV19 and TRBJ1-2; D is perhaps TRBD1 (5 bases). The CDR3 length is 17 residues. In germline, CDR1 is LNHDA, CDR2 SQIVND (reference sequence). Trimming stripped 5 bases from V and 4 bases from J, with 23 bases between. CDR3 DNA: TGTGCCAGTAGTGATGCGAGGACAAATCGAAAGACCTATGGCTACACCTTC. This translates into CASSDARTNRKTYGYTF.

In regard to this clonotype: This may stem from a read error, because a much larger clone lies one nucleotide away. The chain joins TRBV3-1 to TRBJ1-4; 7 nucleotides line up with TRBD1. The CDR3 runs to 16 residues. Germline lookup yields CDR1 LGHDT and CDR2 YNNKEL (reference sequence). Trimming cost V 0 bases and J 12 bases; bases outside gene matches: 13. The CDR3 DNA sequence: TGTGCCAGCAGCCAAGATAAGGGTAGGGGGCGCGAAGAACTGTTTTTT. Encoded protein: CASSQDKGRGREELFF.

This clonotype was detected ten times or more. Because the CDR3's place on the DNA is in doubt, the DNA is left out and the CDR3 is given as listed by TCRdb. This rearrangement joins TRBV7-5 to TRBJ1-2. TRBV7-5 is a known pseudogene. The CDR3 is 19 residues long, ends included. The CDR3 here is CISVPEQDIEVGKTYGYTF.

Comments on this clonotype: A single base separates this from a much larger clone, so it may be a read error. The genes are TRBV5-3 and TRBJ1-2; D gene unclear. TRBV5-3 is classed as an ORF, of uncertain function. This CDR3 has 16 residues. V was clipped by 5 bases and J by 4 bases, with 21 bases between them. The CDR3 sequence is CARRTEMVRKTYGYTF. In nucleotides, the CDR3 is TGTGCCAGAAGAACCGAAATGGTGAGAAAGACCTATGGCTACACCTTC.

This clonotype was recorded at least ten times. CDR3 coding DNA: TGTGCCTGGAGAACCCCGGGAGCGGAGACCCAGTACTTC. Protein: CAWRTPGAETQYF. The chain couples TRBV30 to TRBJ2-5; TRBD2 might be the D (6 bases). The germline gives CDR1 GTSNPN, CDR2 SVGIG (reference sequence). Trimming took off 3 bases at V and 5 bases at J, with 13 bases between the two ends. The CDR3 is 13 amino acids.

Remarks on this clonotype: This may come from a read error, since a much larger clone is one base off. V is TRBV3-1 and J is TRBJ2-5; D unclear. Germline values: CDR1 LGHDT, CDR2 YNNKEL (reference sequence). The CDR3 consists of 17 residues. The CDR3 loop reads CANSVSSPISFSETQYF. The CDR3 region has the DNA TGTGCCAACAGCGTTTCAAGTCCCATTTCTTTCTCTGAGACCCAGTACTTC.

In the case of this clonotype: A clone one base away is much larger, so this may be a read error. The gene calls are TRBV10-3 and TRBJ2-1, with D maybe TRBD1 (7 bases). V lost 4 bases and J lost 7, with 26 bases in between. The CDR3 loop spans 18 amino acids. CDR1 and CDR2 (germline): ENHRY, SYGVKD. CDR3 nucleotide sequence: TGTGCCATCAGTGGTGGGCTGCCGGACAGGCGCGGGGCTAATGAGCAGTTCTTC. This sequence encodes CAISGGLPDRRGANEQFF.

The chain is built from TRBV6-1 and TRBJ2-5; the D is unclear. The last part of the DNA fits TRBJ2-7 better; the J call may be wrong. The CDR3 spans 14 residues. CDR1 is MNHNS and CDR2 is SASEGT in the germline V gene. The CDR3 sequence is CASSDRTGRDEQYV. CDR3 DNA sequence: TGTGCCAGCAGTGATAGGACGGGCCGGGACGAGCAGTACGTC.

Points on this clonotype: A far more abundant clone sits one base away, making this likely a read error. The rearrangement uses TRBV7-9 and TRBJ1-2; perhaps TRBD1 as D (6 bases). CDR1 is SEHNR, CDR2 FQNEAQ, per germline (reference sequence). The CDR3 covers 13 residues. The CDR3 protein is CAGSLEGGLGYTF. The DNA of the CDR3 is TGTGCCGGCAGCTTAGAAGGGGGGCTTGGCTACACCTTC.

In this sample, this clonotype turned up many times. The CDR3 nucleotides are TGTGCCAGCAGCAAAAGGGCGGGATCCACAGATACGCAGTATTTT. It is translated as CASSKRAGSTDTQYF. The genes are TRBV11-3 and TRBJ2-3; D possibly corresponds to TRBD2 (6 bases). The CDR3 is made up of 15 amino acids. Looked up from germline, CDR1 is SGHNT and CDR2 is YENEEA. Trimming removed 5 bases from V and 2 bases from J, with 14 bases in between.

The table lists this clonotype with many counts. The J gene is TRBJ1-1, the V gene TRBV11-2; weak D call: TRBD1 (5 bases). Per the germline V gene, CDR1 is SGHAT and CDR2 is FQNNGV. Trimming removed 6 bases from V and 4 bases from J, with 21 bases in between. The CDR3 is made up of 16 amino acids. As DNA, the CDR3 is TGTGCCAGCAGTTCCAAGGGGTCGGGCTTGGGCACTGAAGCTTTCTTT. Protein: CASSSKGSGLGTEAFF.

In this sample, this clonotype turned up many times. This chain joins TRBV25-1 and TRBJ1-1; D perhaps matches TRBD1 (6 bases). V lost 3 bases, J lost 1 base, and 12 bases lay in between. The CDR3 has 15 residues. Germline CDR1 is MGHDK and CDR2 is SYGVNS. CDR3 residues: CASSDTFRGNTEAFF. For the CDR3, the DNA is TGTGCCAGCAGTGACACCTTCAGGGGGAACACTGAAGCTTTCTTT.

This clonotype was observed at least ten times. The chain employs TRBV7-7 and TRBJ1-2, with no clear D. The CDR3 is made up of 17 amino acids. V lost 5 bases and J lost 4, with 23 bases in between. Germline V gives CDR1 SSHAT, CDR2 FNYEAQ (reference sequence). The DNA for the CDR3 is TGTGCCAGCAGCGGAGTCGATAAGTGCCGAAAGACCTATGGCTACACCTTC. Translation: CASSGVDKCRKTYGYTF.

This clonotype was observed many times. The CDR3 loop reads CASSLGTAGNTIYF. DNA for the CDR3: TGCGCCAGCAGCTTAGGGACAGCTGGAAACACCATATATTTT. The chain has TRBV5-1 and TRBJ1-3; 7 bases agree with TRBD1. The CDR3 length is 14 residues. The J segment lost 2 bases and the V segment lost 2 bases, leaving 1 base of the junction unmatched. Germline V gives CDR1 SGHRS, CDR2 YFSETQ.

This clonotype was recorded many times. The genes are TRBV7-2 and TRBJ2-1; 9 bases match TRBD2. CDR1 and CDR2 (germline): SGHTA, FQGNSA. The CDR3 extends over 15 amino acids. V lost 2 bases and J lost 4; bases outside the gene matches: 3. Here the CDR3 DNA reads TGTGCCAGCAGCTTATTGGCGGGAGGGTACAATGAGCAGTTCTTC. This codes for CASSLLAGGYNEQFF.

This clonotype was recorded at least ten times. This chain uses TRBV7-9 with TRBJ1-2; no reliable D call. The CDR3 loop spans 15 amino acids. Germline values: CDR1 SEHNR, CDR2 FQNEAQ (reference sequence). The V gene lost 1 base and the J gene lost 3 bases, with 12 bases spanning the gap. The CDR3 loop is CASSLGQTVDYGYTF. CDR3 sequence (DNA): TGTGCCAGCAGCTTAGGGCAGACGGTGGACTATGGCTACACCTTC.

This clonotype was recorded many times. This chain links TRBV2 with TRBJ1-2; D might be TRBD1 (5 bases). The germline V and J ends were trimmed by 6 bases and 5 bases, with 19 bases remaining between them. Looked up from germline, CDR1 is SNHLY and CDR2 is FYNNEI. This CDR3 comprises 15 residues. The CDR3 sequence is CASRETVSLSYGYTF. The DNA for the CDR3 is TGTGCCAGCAGAGAGACAGTTTCACTATCGTATGGCTACACCTTC.

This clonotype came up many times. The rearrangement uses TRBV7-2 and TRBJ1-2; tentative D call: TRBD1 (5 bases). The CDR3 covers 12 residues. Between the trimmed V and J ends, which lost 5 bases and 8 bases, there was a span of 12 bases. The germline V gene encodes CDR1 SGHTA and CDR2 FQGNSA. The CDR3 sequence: CASSPFGGGYTF. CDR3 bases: TGTGCCAGCAGCCCTTTTGGGGGAGGCTACACCTTC.

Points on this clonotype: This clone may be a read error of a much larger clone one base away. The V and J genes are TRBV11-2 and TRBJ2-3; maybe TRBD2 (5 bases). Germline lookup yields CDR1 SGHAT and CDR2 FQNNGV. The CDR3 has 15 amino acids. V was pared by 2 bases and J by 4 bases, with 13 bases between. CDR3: CASSLWSASPDTQYF. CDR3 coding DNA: TGTGCCAGCAGCTTATGGTCGGCTAGCCCAGATACGCAGTATTTT.

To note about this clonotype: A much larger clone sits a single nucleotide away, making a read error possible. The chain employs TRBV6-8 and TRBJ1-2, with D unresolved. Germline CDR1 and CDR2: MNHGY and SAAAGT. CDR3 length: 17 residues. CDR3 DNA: TGTGCCAGCAGTCACCCATCACGCTCTAGAAAGACCTATGGCCACACCTTC. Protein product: CASSHPSRSRKTYGHTF.

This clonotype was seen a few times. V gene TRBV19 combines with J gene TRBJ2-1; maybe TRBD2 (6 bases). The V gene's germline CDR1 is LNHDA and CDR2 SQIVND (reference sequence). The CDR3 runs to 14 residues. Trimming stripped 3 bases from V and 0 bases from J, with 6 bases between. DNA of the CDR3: TGTGCCAGTAGTATGCGGGGCTCCTACAATGAGCAGTTCTTC. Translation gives CASSMRGSYNEQFF.

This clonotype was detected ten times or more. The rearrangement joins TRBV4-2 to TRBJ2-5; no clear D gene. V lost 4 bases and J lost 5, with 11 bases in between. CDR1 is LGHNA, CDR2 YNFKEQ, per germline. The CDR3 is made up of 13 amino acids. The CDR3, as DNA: TGTGCCAGCAGCCCGGGTCCTGCCGAGACCCAGTACTTC. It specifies CASSPGPAETQYF.

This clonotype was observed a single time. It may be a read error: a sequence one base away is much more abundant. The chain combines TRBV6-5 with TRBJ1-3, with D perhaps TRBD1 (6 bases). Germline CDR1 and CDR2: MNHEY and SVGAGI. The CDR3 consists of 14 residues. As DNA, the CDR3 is TGTGCCGGCAGGACAGTCAGCTCTGGAAACACCATATATTTT. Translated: CAGRTVSSGNTIYF.

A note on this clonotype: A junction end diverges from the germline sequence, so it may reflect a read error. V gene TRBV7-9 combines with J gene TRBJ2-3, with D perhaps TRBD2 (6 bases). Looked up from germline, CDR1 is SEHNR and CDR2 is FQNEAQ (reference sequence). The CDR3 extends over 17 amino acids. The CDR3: CANSLATGEGNTDTQYF. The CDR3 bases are TGTGCCAACAGCTTAGCCACGGGAGAGGGTAACACAGATACGCAGTATTTT.

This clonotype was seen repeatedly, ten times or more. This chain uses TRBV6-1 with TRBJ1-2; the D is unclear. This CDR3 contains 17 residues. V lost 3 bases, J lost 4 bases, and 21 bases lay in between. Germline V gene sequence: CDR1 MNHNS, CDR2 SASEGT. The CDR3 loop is CASSEGWECRKTYGYTF. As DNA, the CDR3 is TGTGCCAGCAGTGAGGGCTGGGAATGTAGAAAGACCTATGGCTACACCTTC.

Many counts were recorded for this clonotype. The CDR3 region has the DNA TGTGCCAGCAGTTTGAGGGCAGGGGTTTGGGAAAATCAGCCCCAGCATTTT. This translates into CASSLRAGVWENQPQHF. The gene calls are TRBV27 and TRBJ1-5; a possible D gene is TRBD1 (6 bases). CDR1 is MNHEY and CDR2 is SMNVEV in the germline V gene (reference sequence). The ends were cut back, 3 bases at V and 4 bases at J, with 19 bases in the middle. This CDR3 comprises 17 residues.

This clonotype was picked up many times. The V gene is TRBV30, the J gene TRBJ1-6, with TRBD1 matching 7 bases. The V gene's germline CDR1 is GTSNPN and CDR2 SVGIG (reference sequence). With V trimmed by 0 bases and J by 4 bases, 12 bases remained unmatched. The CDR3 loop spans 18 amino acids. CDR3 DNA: TGTGCCTGGAGTGTGGAGACCCTGACAGGGAGGTATAATTCACCCCTCCACTTT. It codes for CAWSVETLTGRYNSPLHF. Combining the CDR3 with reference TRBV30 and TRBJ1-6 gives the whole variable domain SQTIHQWPATLVQPVGSPLSLECTVEGTSNPNLYWYRQAAGRGLQLLFYSVGIGQISSEVPQNLSASRPQDRQFILSSKKLLLSDSGFYLCAWSVETLTGRYNSPLHFGNGTRLTVT.

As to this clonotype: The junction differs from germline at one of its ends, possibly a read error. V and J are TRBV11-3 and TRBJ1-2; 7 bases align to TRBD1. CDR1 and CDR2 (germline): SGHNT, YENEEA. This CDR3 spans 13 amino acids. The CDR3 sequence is CASSADRAYGYAF. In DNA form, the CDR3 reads TGTGCCAGCAGCGCCGACAGGGCCTATGGCTACGCCTTC. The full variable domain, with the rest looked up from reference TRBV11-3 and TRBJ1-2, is EAGVVQSPRYKIIEKKQPVAFWCNPISGHNTLYWYLQNLGQGPELLIRYENEEAVDDSQLPKDRFSAERLKGVDSTLKIQPAELGDSAVYLCASSADRAYGYAFGSGTRLTVV.

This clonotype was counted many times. In DNA, the CDR3 is TGTGCCAGTTCGACAGGACCGGCGGCGAACCCGACCTACGAGCAGTACTTC. Its translation is CASSTGPAANPTYEQYF. The rearrangement links TRBV19 to TRBJ2-7; maybe TRBD1 (6 bases). Per germline, CDR1 LNHDA and CDR2 SQIVND (reference sequence). The CDR3 loop spans 17 amino acids. V was pared by 8 bases and J by 2 bases, with 25 bases between.

The CDR3 DNA follows: TGCGCCAGCAGTGGCTTGCGAAGATCGCGAAAGATCTATGGCTACACCTTC. Protein: CASSGLRRSRKIYGYTF. The rearrangement links TRBV10-1 to TRBJ1-2; D not resolved. V shed 4 bases and J shed 4 bases, with 22 bases lying between them. This CDR3 is 17 amino acids long. Germline loops: CDR1 WNHNN, CDR2 SYGVQD (reference sequence).